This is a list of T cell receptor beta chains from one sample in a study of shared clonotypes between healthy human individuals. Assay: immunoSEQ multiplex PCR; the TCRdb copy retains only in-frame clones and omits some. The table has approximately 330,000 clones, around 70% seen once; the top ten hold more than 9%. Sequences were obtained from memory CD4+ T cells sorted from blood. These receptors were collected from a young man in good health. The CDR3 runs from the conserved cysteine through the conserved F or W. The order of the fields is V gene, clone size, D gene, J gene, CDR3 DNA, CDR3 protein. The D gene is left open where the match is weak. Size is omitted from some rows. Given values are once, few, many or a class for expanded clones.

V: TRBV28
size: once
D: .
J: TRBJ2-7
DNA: TGTGCCAGCAGTTCCTCGCGGTACGAGCAGTACTTC
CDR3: CASSSSRYEQYF

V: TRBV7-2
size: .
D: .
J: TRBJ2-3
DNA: TGTGCCAGCAGCTTAGCGGGACCCGCAGATACGCAGTATTTT
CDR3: CASSLAGPADTQYF

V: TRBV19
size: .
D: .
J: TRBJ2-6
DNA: TGTGCCAGTAGGCTAGGAGGTGGGGCCAACGTCCTGACTTTC
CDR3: CASRLGGGANVLTF

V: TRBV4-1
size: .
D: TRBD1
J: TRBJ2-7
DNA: TGCGCCAGCAGCCAAGCTGGGACAGACACCTACGAGCAGTACTTC
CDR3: CASSQAGTDTYEQYF

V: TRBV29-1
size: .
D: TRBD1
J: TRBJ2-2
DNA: TGCAGCGTTCATCGGGACAGGAACACCGGGGAGCTGTTTTTT
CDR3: CSVHRDRNTGELFF

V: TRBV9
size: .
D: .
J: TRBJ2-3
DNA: TGTGCCAGCAGCCGAAATCCCCCAGATACGCAGTATTTT
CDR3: CASSRNPPDTQYF

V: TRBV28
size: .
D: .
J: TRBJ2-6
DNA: TGTGCCAGCAGTTCTTTCGGCAGGTCCGGGGCCAACGTCCTGACTTTC
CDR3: CASSSFGRSGANVLTF

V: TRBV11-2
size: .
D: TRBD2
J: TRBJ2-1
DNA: TGTGCCAGCAGTCTAGCGGGACTCAATGAGCAGTTCTTC
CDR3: CASSLAGLNEQFF

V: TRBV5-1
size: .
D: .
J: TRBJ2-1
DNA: TGCGCCAGCAGCCCGGACGTAAACAATGAGCAGTTCTTC
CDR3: CASSPDVNNEQFF

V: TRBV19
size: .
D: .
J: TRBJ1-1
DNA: TGTGCCAGTAGGCAGGGACTACGTTCCTCTGAAGCTTTCTTT
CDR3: CASRQGLRSSEAFF

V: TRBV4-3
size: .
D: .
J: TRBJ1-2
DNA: TGCGCCAGCAGCCAAGATCCAGGATTGTCCCGTCGTACCTTC
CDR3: CASSQDPGLSRRTF

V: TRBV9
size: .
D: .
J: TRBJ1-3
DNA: TGTGCCAGCAGCGTAGCTACGTGGAGGGGAACTGGAAACACCATATATTTT
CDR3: CASSVATWRGTGNTIYF

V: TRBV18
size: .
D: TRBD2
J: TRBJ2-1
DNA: TGTGCCAGCTCACCCCCAACTAGCGGGAGTGCCAATGAGCAGTTCTTC
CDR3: CASSPPTSGSANEQFF

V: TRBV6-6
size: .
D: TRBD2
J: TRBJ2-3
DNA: TGTGCCAGCAGTTACTCCTTTCCGGGACTAGCAGATACGCAGTATTTT
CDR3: CASSYSFPGLADTQYF

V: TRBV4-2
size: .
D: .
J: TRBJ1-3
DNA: TGTGCCAGCAGCCGCGGCGGGGGGCGGGAAAACACCATATATTTT
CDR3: CASSRGGGRENTIYF

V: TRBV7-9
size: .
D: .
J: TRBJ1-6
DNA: TGTGCCAGCAGCACCCCGAGCAGGGTCTCACCCCTCCACTTT
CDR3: CASSTPSRVSPLHF

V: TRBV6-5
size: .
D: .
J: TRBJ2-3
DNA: TGTGCCAGCAGAAGGTTGGATACGCAGTATTTT
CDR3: CASRRLDTQYF

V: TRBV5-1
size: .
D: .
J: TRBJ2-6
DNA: TGCGCCAGCAGAGACAGCTCTGGGGCCAACGTCCTGACTTTC
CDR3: CASRDSSGANVLTF

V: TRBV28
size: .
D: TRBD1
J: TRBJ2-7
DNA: TGTGCCAGCAGTCCTCACCCGGGACAGGGTTCCCACGAGCAGTACTTC
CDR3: CASSPHPGQGSHEQYF

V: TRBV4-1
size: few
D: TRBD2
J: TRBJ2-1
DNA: TGCGCCAGCAGCCAAGGACTAGCGGGAGGGCCCTCTACTTACAATGAGCAGTTCTTC
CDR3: CASSQGLAGGPSTYNEQFF

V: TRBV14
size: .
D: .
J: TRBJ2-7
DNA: TGTGCCAGCAGCCTGGGTATCCCCTACGAGCAGTACTTC
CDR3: CASSLGIPYEQYF

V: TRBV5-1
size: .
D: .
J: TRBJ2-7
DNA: TGCGCCAGCAGCTTGGGAACCTTCAGGAGCTACGAGCAGTACTTC
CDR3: CASSLGTFRSYEQYF

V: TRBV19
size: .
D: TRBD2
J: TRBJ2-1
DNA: TGTGCCAGTAGTTCCACTAGCGGGAGGGGCAATGAGCAGTTCTTC
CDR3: CASSSTSGRGNEQFF

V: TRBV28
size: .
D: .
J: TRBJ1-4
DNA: TGTGCCAGCAGTTTGGTGGGGGCGGCAACTAATGAAAAACTGTTTTTT
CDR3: CASSLVGAATNEKLFF

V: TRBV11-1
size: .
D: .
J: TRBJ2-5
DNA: TGTGCCAGCAGCCCTAGACGGGGCTTATCGGAGCAGTACTTC
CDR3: CASSPRRGLSEQYF

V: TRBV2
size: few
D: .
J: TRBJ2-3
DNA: TGTGCCAGCAAGAAGGAGGGCGGTGGGACAGATACGCAGTATTTT
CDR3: CASKKEGGGTDTQYF

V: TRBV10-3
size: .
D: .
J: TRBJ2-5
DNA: TGTGCCATAAAGGGGGAGGAGACCCAGTACTTC
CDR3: CAIKGEETQYF

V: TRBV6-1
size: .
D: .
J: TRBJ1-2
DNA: TGTGCCAGCAGTGAAGTGACGGAAGTCTATGGCTACACCTTC
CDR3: CASSEVTEVYGYTF

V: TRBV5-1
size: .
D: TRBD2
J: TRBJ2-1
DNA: TGCGCCAGCAGCTTGGGTCCTAGCGGGAAACGGGGCAATGAGCAGTTCTTC
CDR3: CASSLGPSGKRGNEQFF

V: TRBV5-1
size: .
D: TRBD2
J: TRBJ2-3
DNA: TGCGCCAGCAAATTTTATTTAGCGGGAGCGATAGATACGCAGTATTTT
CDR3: CASKFYLAGAIDTQYF

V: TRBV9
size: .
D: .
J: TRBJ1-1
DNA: TGTGCCAGCAGCGTAGCCCCTAATCCGAACACTGAAGCTTTCTTT
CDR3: CASSVAPNPNTEAFF

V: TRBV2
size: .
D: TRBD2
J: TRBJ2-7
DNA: TGTGCCACGAGTAGGACTAGCTGGTTCGACGAGCAGTACTTC
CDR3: CATSRTSWFDEQYF